This T cell receptor beta chain was documented in a study of T-cell memory formation after mild COVID-19. Study observations and caveats: Contracting clones from day 15 to 85 had balanced CD4/CD8; later expanders favoured CD4+. Those CD4+ clones that contracted were mainly in CM and EM (CD8+ ones in EMRA). Researchers found some responding clones in pre-infection memory, a sign that cross-reactive memory joined.

It was 5'RACE with constant-segment primers that produced the TCR alpha and TCR beta cDNA libraries, which carried sample barcodes and UMIs. TCRdb ran MiXCR on the 5' RACE reads and lists one entry per CDR3 protein. The sample lists 300,000 to 400,000 distinct CDR3 sequences, 15% to 20% seen once, with 20% to 25% in the top ten. The CDR3 runs to 14 residues. J was trimmed by 5 bases and V by 8 bases; bases with no gene match: 11. This clonotype was seen once. Its antigen is not known. The sequenced sample was PBMCs or a T cell subset sorted from them (not recorded which). The V call is TRBV12-3 or TRBV12-4, the J call TRBJ1-2, with 7 bases that match TRBD1. The sequence derives from a man aged 18 to 29 who had mild COVID-19 (a few samples of this study predate the infection). Cell type and time point are not known. DNA for the CDR3: TGTGCCAGCGGAGACAGGGTTCGGTCTTATGGCTACACCTTC. It is translated as CASGDRVRSYGYTF.